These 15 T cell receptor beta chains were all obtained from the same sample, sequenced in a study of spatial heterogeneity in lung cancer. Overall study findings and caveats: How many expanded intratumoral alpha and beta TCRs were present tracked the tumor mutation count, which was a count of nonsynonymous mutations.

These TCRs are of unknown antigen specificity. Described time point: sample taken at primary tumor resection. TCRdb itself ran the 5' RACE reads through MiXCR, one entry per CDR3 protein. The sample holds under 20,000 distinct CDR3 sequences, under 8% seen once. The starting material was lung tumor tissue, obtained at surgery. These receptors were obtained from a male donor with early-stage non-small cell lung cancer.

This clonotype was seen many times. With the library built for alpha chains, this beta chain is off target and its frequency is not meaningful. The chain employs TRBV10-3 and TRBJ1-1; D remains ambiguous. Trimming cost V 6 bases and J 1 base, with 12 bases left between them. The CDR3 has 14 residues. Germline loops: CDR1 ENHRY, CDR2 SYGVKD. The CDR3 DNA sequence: TGTGCCATCAGCTCCGTGGCGGGGAACACTGAAGCTTTCTTT. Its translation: CAISSVAGNTEAFF.

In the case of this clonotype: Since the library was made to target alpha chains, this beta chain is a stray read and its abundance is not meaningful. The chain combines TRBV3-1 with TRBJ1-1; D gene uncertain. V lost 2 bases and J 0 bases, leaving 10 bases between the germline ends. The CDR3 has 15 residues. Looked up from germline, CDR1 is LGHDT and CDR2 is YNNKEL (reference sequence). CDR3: CASSQSPQMNTEAFF. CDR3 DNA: TGTGCCAGCAGCCAAAGTCCCCAGATGAACACTGAAGCTTTCTTT. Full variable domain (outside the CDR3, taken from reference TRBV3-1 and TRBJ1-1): DTAVSQTPKYLVTQMGNDKSIKCEQNLGHDTMYWYKQDSKKFLKIMFSYNNKELIINETVPNRFSPKSPDKAHLNLHINSLELGDSAVYFCASSQSPQMNTEAFFGQGTRLTVV.

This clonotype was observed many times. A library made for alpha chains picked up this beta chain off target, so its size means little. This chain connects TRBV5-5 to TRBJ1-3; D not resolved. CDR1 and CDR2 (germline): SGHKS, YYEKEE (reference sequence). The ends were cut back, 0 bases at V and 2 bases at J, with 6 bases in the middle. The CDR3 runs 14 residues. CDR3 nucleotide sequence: TGTGCCAGCAGCTTGGCGGGAACTGGAAACACCATATATTTT. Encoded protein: CASSLAGTGNTIYF.

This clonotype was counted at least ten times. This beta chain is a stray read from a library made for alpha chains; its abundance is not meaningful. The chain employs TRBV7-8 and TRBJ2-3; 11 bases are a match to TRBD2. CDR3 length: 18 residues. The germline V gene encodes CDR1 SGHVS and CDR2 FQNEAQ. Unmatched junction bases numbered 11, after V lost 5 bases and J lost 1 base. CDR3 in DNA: TGTGCCAGCAGCCCCCGGTTCCTAGCGGGAGGCGGCACAGATACGCAGTATTTT. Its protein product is CASSPRFLAGGGTDTQYF.

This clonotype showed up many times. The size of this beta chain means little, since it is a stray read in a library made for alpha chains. The chain's CDR3 is CASEAYTEAFF. The CDR3, as DNA: TGTGCCAGCGAGGCTTACACTGAAGCTTTCTTT. V usage is TRBV28 and J usage is TRBJ1-1, with no clear D. Germline assignment: CDR1 MDHEN and CDR2 SYDVKM. With 8 bases removed from V and 3 bases from J, the gap between germline ends came to 7 bases. CDR3 length equals 11 residues.

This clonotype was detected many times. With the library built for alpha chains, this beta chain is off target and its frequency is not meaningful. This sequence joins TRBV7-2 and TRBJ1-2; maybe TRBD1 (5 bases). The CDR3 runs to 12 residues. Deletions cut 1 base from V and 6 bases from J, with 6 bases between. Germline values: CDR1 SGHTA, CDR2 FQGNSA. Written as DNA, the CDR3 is TGTGCCAGCAGCTTAGAAGGGGATGGCTACACCTTC. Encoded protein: CASSLEGDGYTF.

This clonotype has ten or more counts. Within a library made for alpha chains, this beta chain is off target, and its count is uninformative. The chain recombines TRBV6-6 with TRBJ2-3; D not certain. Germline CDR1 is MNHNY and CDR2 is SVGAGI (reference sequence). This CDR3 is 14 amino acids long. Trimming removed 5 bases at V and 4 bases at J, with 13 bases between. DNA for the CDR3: TGTGCCAGCAGTCCCCTAGGTGCCTCAGATACGCAGTATTTT. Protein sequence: CASSPLGASDTQYF.

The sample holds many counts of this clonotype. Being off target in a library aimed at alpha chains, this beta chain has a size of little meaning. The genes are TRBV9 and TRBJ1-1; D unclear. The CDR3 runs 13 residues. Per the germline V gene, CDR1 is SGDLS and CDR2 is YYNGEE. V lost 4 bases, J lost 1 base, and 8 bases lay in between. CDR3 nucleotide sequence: TGTGCCAGCAGCCCGAATACGAACACTGAAGCTTTCTTT. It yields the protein CASSPNTNTEAFF.

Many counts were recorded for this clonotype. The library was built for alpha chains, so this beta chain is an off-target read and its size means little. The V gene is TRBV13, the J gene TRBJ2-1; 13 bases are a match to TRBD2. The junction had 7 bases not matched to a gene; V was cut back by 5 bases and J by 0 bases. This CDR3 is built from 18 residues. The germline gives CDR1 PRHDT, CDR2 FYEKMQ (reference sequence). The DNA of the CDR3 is TGTGCCAGCAGCACCCCGGGACTAGCGGGAAGCTCCTACAATGAGCAGTTCTTC. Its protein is CASSTPGLAGSSYNEQFF.

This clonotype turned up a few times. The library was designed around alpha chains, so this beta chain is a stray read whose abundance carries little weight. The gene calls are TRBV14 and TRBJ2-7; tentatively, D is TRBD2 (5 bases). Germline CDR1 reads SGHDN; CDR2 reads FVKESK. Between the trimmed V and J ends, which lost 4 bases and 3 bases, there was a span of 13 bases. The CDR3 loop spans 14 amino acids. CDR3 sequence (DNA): TGTGCCAGCAGCCCCTTTGAAGGGAGCTACGAGCAGTACTTC. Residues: CASSPFEGSYEQYF.

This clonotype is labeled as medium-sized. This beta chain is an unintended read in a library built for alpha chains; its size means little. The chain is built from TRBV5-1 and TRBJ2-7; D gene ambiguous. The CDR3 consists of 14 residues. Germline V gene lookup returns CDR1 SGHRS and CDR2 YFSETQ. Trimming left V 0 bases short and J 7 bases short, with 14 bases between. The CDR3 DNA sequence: TGCGCCAGCAGCTTGGAGTACCCCGAGTCGGAGCAGTACTTC. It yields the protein CASSLEYPESEQYF.

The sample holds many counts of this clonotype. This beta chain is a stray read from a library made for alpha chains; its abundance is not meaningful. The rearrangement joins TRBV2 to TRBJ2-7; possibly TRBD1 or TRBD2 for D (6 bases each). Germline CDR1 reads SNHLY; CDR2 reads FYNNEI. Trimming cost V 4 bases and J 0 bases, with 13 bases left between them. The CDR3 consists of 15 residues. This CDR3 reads CASSVEGEASYEQYF. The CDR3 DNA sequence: TGTGCCAGCAGTGTGGAGGGGGAGGCCTCCTACGAGCAGTACTTC.

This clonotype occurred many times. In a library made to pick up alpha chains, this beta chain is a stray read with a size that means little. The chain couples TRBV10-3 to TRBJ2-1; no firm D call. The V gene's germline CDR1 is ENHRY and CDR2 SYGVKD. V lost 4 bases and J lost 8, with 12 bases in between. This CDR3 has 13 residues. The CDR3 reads CAISVVPADEQFF. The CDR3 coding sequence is TGTGCCATCAGTGTCGTGCCCGCCGATGAGCAGTTCTTC.

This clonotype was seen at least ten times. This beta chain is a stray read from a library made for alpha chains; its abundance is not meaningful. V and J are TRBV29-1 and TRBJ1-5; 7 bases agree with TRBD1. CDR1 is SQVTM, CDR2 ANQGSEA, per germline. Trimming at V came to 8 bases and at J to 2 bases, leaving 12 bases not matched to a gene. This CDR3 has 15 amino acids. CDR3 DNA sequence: TGCAGCACCGACCGAGACAGGGATCGCAATCAGCCCCAGCATTTT. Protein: CSTDRDRDRNQPQHF.

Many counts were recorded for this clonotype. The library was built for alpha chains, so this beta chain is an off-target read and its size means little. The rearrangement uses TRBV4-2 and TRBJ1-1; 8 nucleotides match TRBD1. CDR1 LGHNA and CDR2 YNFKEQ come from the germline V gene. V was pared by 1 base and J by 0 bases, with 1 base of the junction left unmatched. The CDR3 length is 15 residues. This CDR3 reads CASSQGQGMNTEAFF. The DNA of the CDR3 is TGTGCCAGCAGCCAAGGACAGGGGATGAACACTGAAGCTTTCTTT.